The sequence of this T cell receptor beta chain was determined in a study of blood T cell repertoires in COVID-19 (dated by TCRdb to 2020 to 2021). Background for the entire study: Samples covering the acute and convalescent phases of COVID-19 were provided by collaborators in the United States, Italy and Spain. Where available, HLA class I and class II types were obtained from metadata supplied by the sample provider rather than from assay-based typing. The material from the prospective study consisted of cDNA or gDNA derived from T cells, B-cell-depleted T cells, or PBMCs. A freely available public database, intended as a resource for researchers studying the immune response to SARS-CoV-2, is where the repertoires were released. Samples came from the ongoing ImmuneRACE study (first 160 participants) plus 1,254 subjects from 6 global collaborators. Deeply sampled blood TCRbeta repertoires from subjects exposed to, actively infected with, or recovered from COVID-19 were included in the dataset. Sample metadata almost always included a de-identified subject ID, COVID-19 status, age in years and sex.

The CDR3, from cysteine to phenylalanine, totals 14 residues. Only the CDR3 DNA is retained, 42 bases long and in frame from the first base. CDR1 and CDR2, looked up from the germline V gene (reference sequence), are MNHNY and SVGAGI. Relative to germline, V is missing 5 bases and J is missing 1 base, with 5 bases of the junction outside any gene match. Paper-wide results and their limitations: How much clinical and demographic metadata was included differed by source and by participant, and the metadata was provided uncurated.

TCRbeta CDR3 regions were amplified from genomic DNA by means of the immunoSEQ Assay, a bias-controlled multiplex PCR. As for the authors' bioinformatics: Within the assay, amplification of reference gene primers was used to estimate how many nucleated cells each sample contained. To quantify the absolute abundance of each unique TCRbeta CDR3 rearrangement, sequence reads were collapsed and filtered. For each sample, productive Simpson clonality was calculated by taking the square root of Simpson's diversity index across productive rearrangements. Entries here come from immuneACCESS through TCRdb and include only in-frame sequences with V and J called. Some clones fail to appear in such tables; in the studies checked, an unresolved V gene covers under half of the shortfall, and the cause of the remainder is unknown. V and J calls and clone size follow that table, whereas D and trimming were derived from the DNA. Recorded for this sample are 110,000 to 150,000 clones; more than 80% of them occurred a single time. Under 3.5% of the sample belongs to the ten largest clones.

With respect to this clone: What antigen it recognizes has not been identified. The record has no base qualities; no much larger clone is one base away.

Collaborating institutions collected whole blood in K2EDTA tubes following their own protocols. For TCRbeta analysis, collaborators shipped samples as frozen whole blood, isolated PBMCs, or DNA extracted from either of those sample types. The source material was peripheral blood. In this chain, TRBV6-6 is recombined with TRBJ2-7; 7 junctional bases match TRBD1. The receptor's source is a woman in her sixties with active COVID-19. Here the CDR3 is given as CASSTQGESYEQYF. The DNA sequence is TGTGCCAGCAGTACCCAGGGGGAGTCCTACGAGCAGTACTTC.